The clone carrying this T cell receptor beta chain was seen a few times. The data were taken from a study of T-cell reconstitution after alpha-beta-depleted transplantation in children. Unique molecular identifiers were used in preparing the TCRbeta library. TCRdb re-analysed the PCR reads in MiXCR, keeping a single row per CDR3 protein. The sample carries some 600,000 distinct CDR3 sequences, about an eighth recorded once. The sample was PBMCs, mostly from graft donor cells, taken 360 days after TCRalphabeta/CD19-depleted stem cell transplant. The sequence was collected from a male patient aged 5 to 17 who had a stem cell transplant for acute myeloid leukemia, so the T cells may come from the graft donor.

Written as DNA, the CDR3 is TGTGCCAGCAGTCCGGGACTAGCGGGAGAAGAGCAGTACTTC. Translation gives CASSPGLAGEEQYF. The chain combines TRBV28 with TRBJ2-7; 14 positions agree with TRBD2. CDR1 and CDR2 from the germline V gene are MDHEN and SYDVKM. This CDR3 is 14 amino acids long. V was pared by 5 bases and J by 7 bases, with 4 bases of the junction left unmatched.